Listed here is a single TCR beta chain. Its matching antigen is unknown. Naivety among CD8 cells was defined by CD45RO negativity and positive CCR7 selection, thereby excluding terminally differentiated effector memory CD45RA+ cells. The sample originates from a study of shared clonotypes between healthy human individuals. Background on the study: The donor group consisted of two women and a few men, aged 18 to 49. General study results and limits: About 5% of naive CD4 clonotypes were shared across a few donors.

Data came from immunoSEQ multiplex PCR; TCRdb stores just in-frame clones and leaves some out. The table includes some 2 million clones, approximately 94% detected once. The source material was naive CD8+ T cells sorted from blood. This receptor was taken from a young man in good health.

CDR3 DNA sequence: TGTGCCAGCAGTTTAGTGGGACAGGGGGCGCTTGGCTACACCTTC. It specifies CASSLVGQGALGYTF. The chain carries TRBV27 and TRBJ1-2; 12 positions match TRBD1. The germline CDR1 and CDR2 sequences are MNHEY and SMNVEV (reference sequence). V lost 2 bases, J lost 7 bases, and 5 bases stayed unmatched. CDR3 size: 15 residues.